This T cell receptor beta chain was recovered during a study of CD8+ T cells in alopecia areata. This clone was counted between two and nine times. Deletions cut 6 bases from V and 3 bases from J, with 17 bases between. The CDR3 sequence is 15 residues long. Germline CDR1 reads ENHRY; CDR2 reads SYGVKD. PBMCs were stained for CD3, CD4 and CD8, and CD4+ and CD8+ T cells were sorted. The sequencing template was cDNA reverse transcribed from extracted RNA. Assay: immunoSEQ multiplex PCR; the TCRdb copy retains only in-frame clones and omits some. The sample records about 180,000 clones, just under 60% being singletons.

The clonotype comes from a human donor with alopecia areata. The rearrangement joins TRBV10-3 to TRBJ2-5; perhaps D is TRBD1 or TRBD2 (5 bases each). The sequencing here drew on CD4+ T cells sorted from blood, taken at week 0. CDR3 amino acids: CAIRAGTFAEETQYF. The CDR3 DNA sequence: TGTGCCATCAGAGCCGGGACGTTCGCAGAAGAGACCCAGTACTTC.